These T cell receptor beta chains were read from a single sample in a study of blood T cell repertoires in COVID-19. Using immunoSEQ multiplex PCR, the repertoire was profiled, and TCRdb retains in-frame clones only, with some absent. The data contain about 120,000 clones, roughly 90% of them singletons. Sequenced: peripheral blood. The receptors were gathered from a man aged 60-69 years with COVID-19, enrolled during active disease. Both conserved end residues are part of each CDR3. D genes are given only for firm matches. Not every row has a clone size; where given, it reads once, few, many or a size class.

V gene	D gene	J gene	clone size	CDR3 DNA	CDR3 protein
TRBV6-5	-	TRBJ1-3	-	TGTGCCAGCAAGAGGGGAGCGGGCTCTGGAAACACCATATATTTT	CASKRGAGSGNTIYF
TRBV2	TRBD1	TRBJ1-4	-	TGTGCCAGCAGTCGGGACAGGGGTGGTAATGAAAAACTGTTTTTT	CASSRDRGGNEKLFF
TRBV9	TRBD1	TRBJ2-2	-	TGTGCCAGCAGCTCCGGGACAGGGGCGGTCACCGGGGAGCTGTTTTTT	CASSSGTGAVTGELFF
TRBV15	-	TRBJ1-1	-	TGTGCCACCAGCCCCACACAAGTACAGGGAGTAAAGCCTGAAGCTTTCTTT	CATSPTQVQGVKPEAFF
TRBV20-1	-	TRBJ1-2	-	TGCAGTGCCGTGATACTCCCTGGCTACACCTTC	CSAVILPGYTF
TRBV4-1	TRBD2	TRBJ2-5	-	TGCGCCAGCAGCCGGGGACTAGCGGACCAAGAGACCCAGTACTTC	CASSRGLADQETQYF
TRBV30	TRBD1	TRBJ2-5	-	TGTGCCTGGAGTCTAACAGGGGGCGGAGAGACCCAGTACTTC	CAWSLTGGGETQYF
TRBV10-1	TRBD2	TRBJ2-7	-	TGCGCCAGCAGCCCCTCTAGCGGGCCTCCCTACGAGCAGTACTTC	CASSPSSGPPYEQYF
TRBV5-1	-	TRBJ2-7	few	TGCGCCAGCAGCTTCGAGGTCCCCGGGGACGAGCAGTACTTC	CASSFEVPGDEQYF
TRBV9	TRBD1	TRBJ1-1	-	TGTGCCAGCAGCGTATCAGGGACAGCGAACACTGAAGCTTTCTTT	CASSVSGTANTEAFF